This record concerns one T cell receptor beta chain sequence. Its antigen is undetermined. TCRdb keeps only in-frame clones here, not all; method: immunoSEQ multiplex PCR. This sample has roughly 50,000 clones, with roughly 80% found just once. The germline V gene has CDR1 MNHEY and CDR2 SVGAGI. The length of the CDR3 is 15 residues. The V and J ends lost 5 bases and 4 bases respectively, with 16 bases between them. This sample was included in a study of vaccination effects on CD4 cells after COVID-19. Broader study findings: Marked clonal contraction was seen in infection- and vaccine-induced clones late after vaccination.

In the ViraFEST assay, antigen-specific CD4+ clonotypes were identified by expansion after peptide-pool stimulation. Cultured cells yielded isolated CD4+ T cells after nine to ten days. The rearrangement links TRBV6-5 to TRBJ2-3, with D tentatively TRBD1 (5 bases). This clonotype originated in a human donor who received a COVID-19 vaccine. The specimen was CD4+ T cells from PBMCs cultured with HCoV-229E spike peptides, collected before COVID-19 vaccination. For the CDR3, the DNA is TGTGCCAGCAGTAGCCCGGCCAGGGTCGCAGATACGCAGTATTTT. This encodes CASSSPARVADTQYF.